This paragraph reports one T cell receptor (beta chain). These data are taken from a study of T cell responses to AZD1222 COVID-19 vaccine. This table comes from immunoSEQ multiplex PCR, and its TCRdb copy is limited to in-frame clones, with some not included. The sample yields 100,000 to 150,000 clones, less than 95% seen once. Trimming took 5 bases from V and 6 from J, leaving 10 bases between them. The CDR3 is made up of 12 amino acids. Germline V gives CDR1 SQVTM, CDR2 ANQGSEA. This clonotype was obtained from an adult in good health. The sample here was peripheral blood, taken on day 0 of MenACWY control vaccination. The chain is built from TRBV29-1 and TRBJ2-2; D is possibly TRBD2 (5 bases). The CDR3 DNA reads TGCAGCGTTCACCGGGAATCCGGGGAGCTGTTTTTT. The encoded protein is CSVHRESGELFF.